This T cell receptor (beta chain) was identified during a study of T-cell memory formation after mild COVID-19. Background on the study: In these data, TCR clusters were largely donor specific. Overall study results and limits: Cross-reactive memory appears to have joined, as suggested by some responding clones showing up in pre-infection memory.

Concerning this clonotype: Its antigen is not identified.

TCRdb re-derived calls from the 5' RACE reads in MiXCR, one entry per CDR3 protein. The sample has about 450,000 distinct CDR3 sequences; less than 25% are singletons. Germline V lookup: CDR1 SGHTA, CDR2 FQGNSA. Trimming stripped 5 bases from V and 6 bases from J, with 13 bases between. The CDR3 contains 13 residues. This sequence was found in an adult woman who had mild COVID-19 (a few samples of this study predate the infection). Cell type and time point are not known. The chain uses TRBV7-2 and TRBJ1-2; TRBD1 might be the D (6 bases). Source material: PBMCs or a T cell subset sorted from them (not recorded which). The CDR3 DNA sequence: TGTGCCAGCAGCCTCAACAGGGTCCATGGCTACACCTTC. Amino acid sequence: CASSLNRVHGYTF.